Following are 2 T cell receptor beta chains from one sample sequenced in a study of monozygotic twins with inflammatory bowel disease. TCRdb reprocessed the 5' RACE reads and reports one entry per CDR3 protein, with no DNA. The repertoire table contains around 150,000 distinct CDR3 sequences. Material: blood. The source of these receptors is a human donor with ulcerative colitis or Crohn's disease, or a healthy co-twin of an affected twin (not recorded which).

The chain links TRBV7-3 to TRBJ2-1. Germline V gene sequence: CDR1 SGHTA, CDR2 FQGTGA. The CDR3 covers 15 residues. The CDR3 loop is CASSPVAASYNEQFF.

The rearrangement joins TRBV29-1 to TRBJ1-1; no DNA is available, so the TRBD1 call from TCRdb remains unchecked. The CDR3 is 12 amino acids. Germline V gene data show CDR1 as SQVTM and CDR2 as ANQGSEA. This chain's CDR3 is CSAGGWNTEAFF.